One and the same sample provided the 16 T cell receptor beta chains below, sequenced in a study of glioma-infiltrating T cells after dendritic cell vaccination. The method was immunoSEQ multiplex PCR; TCRdb's version includes in-frame clones alone and lacks a portion of them. The sample records about 82,000 clones, 80% to 90% being singletons. The source material was blood, sampled before dendritic cell vaccination. These receptors all stem from a human donor with glioblastoma.

CDR3 sequence: CASSFAGGDRNEQFF. The CDR3 DNA follows: TGCGCCAGCAGCTTTGCGGGAGGGGATCGAAATGAGCAGTTCTTC. The chain has TRBV5-1 and TRBJ2-1, with 9 bases matching TRBD2. The CDR3 sequence is 15 residues long. Germline CDR1 and CDR2: SGHRS and YFSETQ. Trimming cost V 2 bases and J 7 bases; bases outside gene matches: 7.

With respect to this clone: Other DNA sequences in the same sample also yield this CDR3. The rearrangement joins TRBV2 to TRBJ2-7, with TRBD1 matching over 12 bases. The CDR3 covers 15 residues. The junction had 6 bases not matched to a gene; V was cut back by 4 bases and J by 5 bases. Per the germline V gene, CDR1 is SNHLY and CDR2 is FYNNEI. This chain's CDR3 is CASSVLGQGAHEQYF. DNA of the CDR3: TGTGCCAGCAGTGTGTTGGGACAGGGGGCTCACGAGCAGTACTTC.

V is TRBV19 and J is TRBJ1-1; D is perhaps TRBD1 (5 bases). The V end lost 5 bases, the J end lost 1 base, and 17 bases lay between the germline ends. The CDR3 sequence is 16 residues long. CDR1 and CDR2 from the germline V gene are LNHDA and SQIVND (reference sequence). CDR3 DNA: TGTGCCAGTAGTCACTCTAGGACGGGGGAGAACACTGAAGCTTTCTTT. Protein: CASSHSRTGENTEAFF.

The chain couples TRBV5-1 to TRBJ1-1; the D gene is possibly TRBD1 (5 bases). The CDR3 totals 12 residues. Germline V gives CDR1 SGHRS, CDR2 YFSETQ. With 0 bases removed from V and 11 bases from J, the gap between germline ends came to 11 bases. The CDR3 spells CASSLGGTSAFF. CDR3 sequence (DNA): TGCGCCAGCAGCTTGGGGGGGACTAGTGCTTTCTTT.

The chain links TRBV5-8 to TRBJ1-4, with 7 bases lining up with TRBD1. Germline V gene data show CDR1 as SGHTS and CDR2 as YDEGEE. V was clipped by 1 base and J by 0 bases; unmatched bases: 15. The CDR3 extends over 20 amino acids. DNA for the CDR3: TGTGCCAGCAGCTTGCCCAGGGTGTACAGGGGACTCTCAACTAATGAAAAACTGTTTTTT. It encodes CASSLPRVYRGLSTNEKLFF.

The chain combines TRBV4-1 with TRBJ1-6, with TRBD1 matching 9 bases. From germline, CDR1 is MGHRA and CDR2 YSYEKL. The length of the CDR3 is 18 residues. J lost 10 bases, V lost 3 bases, and 16 bases had no gene match. The CDR3 loop is CASSQGLRTGATGSPLHF. CDR3 bases: TGCGCCAGCAGCCAGGGTTTAAGGACAGGGGCCACCGGGTCACCCCTCCACTTT.

The CDR3 DNA reads as TGTGCCAGCAGTGGGGCGGGAGCGGGAGAGACCCAGTACTTC. Protein sequence: CASSGAGAGETQYF. The chain links TRBV6-1 to TRBJ2-5, with 7 bases aligning to TRBD2. This CDR3 spans 14 amino acids. V lost 4 bases to trimming and J lost 4 bases; unmatched junction nucleotides: 6. The germline V gene encodes CDR1 MNHNS and CDR2 SASEGT.

Of note for this clone: The same CDR3 arises from other DNA sequences in this sample as well. The chain has TRBV9 and TRBJ1-4; D perhaps matches TRBD1 (6 bases). Per the germline V gene, CDR1 is SGDLS and CDR2 is YYNGEE. CDR3 length: 14 residues. With 0 bases removed from V and 4 bases from J, the gap between germline ends came to 7 bases. CDR3 coding DNA: TGTGCCAGCAGCGTAGGACAGGATAATGAAAAACTGTTTTTT. This codes for CASSVGQDNEKLFF.

The chain uses TRBV29-1 and TRBJ1-4; a weak D match, TRBD1 (5 bases). The V end lost 5 bases, the J end lost 8 bases, and 18 bases lay between the germline ends. Germline CDR1 is SQVTM and CDR2 is ANQGSEA. The CDR3 has 14 amino acids. In DNA, the CDR3 is TGCAGCGTTTTCCCCCGGCAGGGCGACGAAAAACTGTTTTTT. Translation: CSVFPRQGDEKLFF.

This rearrangement joins TRBV19 to TRBJ1-2; D unclear. The CDR3 length is 11 residues. V shed 6 bases and J shed 5 bases, with 7 bases lying between them. Germline CDR1 LNHDA, CDR2 SQIVND (reference sequence). The CDR3 bases are TGTGCCAGTAGCCGGGGTTATGGCTACACCTTC. Its protein is CASSRGYGYTF.

This chain connects TRBV5-1 to TRBJ2-1; tentative D call: TRBD2 (5 bases). This CDR3 spans 14 amino acids. V was shortened by 1 base and J by 9 bases, with 14 bases between the two germline ends. Looked up from germline, CDR1 is SGHRS and CDR2 is YFSETQ. The chain's CDR3 is CASSLSSAGGEQFF. The DNA for the CDR3 is TGCGCCAGCAGCTTGTCAAGCGCAGGAGGTGAGCAGTTCTTC.

The rearrangement links TRBV7-2 to TRBJ1-5; 8 bases are a match to TRBD1. After removal of 6 bases from V and 6 bases from J, the junction contained 10 bases not matched to a gene. This CDR3 comprises 15 residues. Looked up from germline, CDR1 is SGHTA and CDR2 is FQGNSA. CDR3 DNA: TGTGCCAGCAGGGCGGCCCCAGGGGGCGGTCAGCCCCAGCATTTT. Its translation: CASRAAPGGGQPQHF.

The chain uses TRBV6-5 and TRBJ1-1; TRBD1 is a possible D gene (5 bases). Germline V gene data show CDR1 as MNHEY and CDR2 as SVGAGI. The CDR3 loop spans 13 amino acids. Trimming removed 3 bases from V and 6 bases from J, with 11 bases in between. For the CDR3, the DNA is TGTGCCAGCAGTTATGGGGGGAGGGCTGAAGCTTTCTTT. This sequence encodes CASSYGGRAEAFF.

V is TRBV2 and J is TRBJ2-1; no clear D. The CDR3 has 13 amino acids. Trimming pared 3 bases from V and 4 bases from J, leaving 7 bases between. Germline V CDR1 and CDR2: SNHLY, FYNNEI. The chain's CDR3 is CASSDAGYNEQFF. In DNA form, the CDR3 reads TGTGCCAGCAGTGATGCCGGGTACAATGAGCAGTTCTTC. Filled out from reference TRBV2 and TRBJ2-1, the complete variable domain reads EPEVTQTPSHQVTQMGQEVILRCVPISNHLYFYWYRQILGQKVEFLVSFYNNEISEKSEIFDDQFSVERPDGSNFTLKIRSTKLEDSAMYFCASSDAGYNEQFFGPGTRLTVL.

V gene TRBV5-5 combines with J gene TRBJ2-2; D is possibly TRBD2 (7 bases). Germline-derived CDR1 and CDR2 are SGHKS and YYEKEE (reference sequence). The CDR3 is 16 residues long. Deletions cut 3 bases from V and 2 bases from J, with 14 bases between. The CDR3: CASSWTGGLNTGELFF. The CDR3 DNA sequence: TGTGCCAGCAGCTGGACGGGGGGCTTAAACACCGGGGAGCTGTTTTTT.

This chain joins TRBV6-5 and TRBJ2-1; 9 bases are shared with TRBD2. CDR3 length equals 14 residues. The germline V gene has CDR1 MNHEY and CDR2 SVGAGI. V shed 10 bases, J shed 8 bases, and the junction held 12 bases outside the gene matches. DNA of the CDR3: TGTGCCACGTCGCGAGTAGCGGGAGTTTATGAGCAGTTCTTC. It yields the protein CATSRVAGVYEQFF.